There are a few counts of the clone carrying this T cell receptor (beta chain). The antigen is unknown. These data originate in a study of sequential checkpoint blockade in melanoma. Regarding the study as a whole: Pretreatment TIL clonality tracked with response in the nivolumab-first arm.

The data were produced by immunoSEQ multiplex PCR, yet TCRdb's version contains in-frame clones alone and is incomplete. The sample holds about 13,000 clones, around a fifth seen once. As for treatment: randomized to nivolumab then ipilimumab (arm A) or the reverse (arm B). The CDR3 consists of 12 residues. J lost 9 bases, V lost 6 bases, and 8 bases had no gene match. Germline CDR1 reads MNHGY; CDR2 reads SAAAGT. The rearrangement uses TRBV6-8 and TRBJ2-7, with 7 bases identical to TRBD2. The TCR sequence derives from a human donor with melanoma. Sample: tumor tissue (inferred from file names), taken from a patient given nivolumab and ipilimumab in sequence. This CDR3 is CASRAGAGRQYF. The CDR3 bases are TGTGCCAGCAGGGCGGGAGCGGGTAGGCAGTACTTC.